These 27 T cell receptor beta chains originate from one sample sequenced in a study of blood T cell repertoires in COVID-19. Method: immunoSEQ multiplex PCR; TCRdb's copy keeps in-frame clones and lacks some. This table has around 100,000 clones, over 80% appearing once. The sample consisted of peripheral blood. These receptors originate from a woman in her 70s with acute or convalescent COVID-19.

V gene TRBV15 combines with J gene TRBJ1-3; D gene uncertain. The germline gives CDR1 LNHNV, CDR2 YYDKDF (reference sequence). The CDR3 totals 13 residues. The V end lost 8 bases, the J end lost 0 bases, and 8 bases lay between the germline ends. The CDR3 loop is CATAGRSGNTIYF. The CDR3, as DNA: TGTGCCACCGCGGGCCGCTCTGGAAACACCATATATTTT. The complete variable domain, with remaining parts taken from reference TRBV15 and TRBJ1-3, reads DAMVIQNPRYQVTQFGKPVTLSCSQTLNHNVMYWYQQKSSQAPKLLFHYYDKDFNNEADTPDNFQSRRPNTSFCFLDIRSPGLGDTAMYLCATAGRSGNTIYFGEGSWLTVV.

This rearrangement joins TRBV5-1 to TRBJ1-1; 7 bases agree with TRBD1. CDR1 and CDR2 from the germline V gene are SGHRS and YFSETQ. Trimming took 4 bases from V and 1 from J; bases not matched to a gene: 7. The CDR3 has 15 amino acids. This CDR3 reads CASSVTGARNTEAFF. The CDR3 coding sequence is TGCGCCAGCAGCGTCACAGGGGCGAGGAACACTGAAGCTTTCTTT.

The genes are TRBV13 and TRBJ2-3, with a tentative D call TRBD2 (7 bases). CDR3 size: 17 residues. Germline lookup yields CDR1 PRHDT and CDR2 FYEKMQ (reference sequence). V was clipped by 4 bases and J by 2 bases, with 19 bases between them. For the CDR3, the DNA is TGTGCCAGCAGCTCCATTTCTGCGGGGGCTCCCACAGATACGCAGTATTTT. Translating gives CASSSISAGAPTDTQYF.

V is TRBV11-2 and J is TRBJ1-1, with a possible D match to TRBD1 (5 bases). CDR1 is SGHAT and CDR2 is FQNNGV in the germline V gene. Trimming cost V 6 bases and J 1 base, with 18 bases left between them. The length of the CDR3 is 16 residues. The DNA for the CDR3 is TGTGCCAGCAGGCTTACAGCGGGACTGACGAACACTGAAGCTTTCTTT. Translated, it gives CASRLTAGLTNTEAFF.

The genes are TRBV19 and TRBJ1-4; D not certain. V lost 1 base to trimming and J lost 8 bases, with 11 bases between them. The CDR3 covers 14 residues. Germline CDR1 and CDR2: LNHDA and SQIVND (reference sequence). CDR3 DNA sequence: TGTGCCAGTAGTATAGGCGGGCGAAAGGAAAAACTGTTTTTT. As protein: CASSIGGRKEKLFF.

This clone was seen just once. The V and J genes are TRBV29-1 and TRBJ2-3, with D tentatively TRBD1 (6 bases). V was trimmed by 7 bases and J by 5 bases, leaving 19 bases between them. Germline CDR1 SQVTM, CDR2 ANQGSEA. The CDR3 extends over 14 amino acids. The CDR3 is CSASGRGGEDTQYF. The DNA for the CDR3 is TGCAGCGCCTCGGGCAGGGGCGGTGAAGATACGCAGTATTTT.

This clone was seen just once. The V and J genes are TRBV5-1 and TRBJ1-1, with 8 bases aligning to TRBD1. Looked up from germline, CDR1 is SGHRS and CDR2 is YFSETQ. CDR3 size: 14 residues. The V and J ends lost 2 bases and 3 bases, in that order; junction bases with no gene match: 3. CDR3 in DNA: TGCGCCAGCAGCTTTGGACAGGGAGACACTGAAGCTTTCTTT. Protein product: CASSFGQGDTEAFF.

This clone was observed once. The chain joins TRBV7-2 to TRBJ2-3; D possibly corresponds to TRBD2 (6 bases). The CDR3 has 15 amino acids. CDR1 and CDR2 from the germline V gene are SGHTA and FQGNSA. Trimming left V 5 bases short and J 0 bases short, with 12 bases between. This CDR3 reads CASSPGLPSTDTQYF. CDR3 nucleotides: TGTGCCAGCAGCCCGGGACTTCCTAGCACAGATACGCAGTATTTT. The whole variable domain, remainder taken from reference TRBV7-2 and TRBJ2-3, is GAGVSQSPSNKVTEKGKDVELRCDPISGHTALYWYRQSLGQGLEFLIYFQGNSAPDKSGLPSDRFSAERTGGSVSTLTIQRTQQEDSAVYLCASSPGLPSTDTQYFGPGTRLTVL.

CDR3 residues: CASFGEGYGYTF. DNA of the CDR3: TGTGCCAGTTTCGGGGAGGGCTATGGCTACACCTTC. The chain uses TRBV7-9 and TRBJ1-2; the D is unclear. Germline lookup yields CDR1 SEHNR and CDR2 FQNEAQ (reference sequence). The CDR3 totals 12 residues. V was clipped by 9 bases and J by 4 bases, with 12 bases between them.

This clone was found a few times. The CDR3 DNA sequence: TGTGCCAGCAGCTTAGCGAGGGGGCGTAATGGCTACACCTTC. Translation gives CASSLARGRNGYTF. The chain joins TRBV11-3 to TRBJ1-2; 7 bases agree with TRBD1. The CDR3 covers 14 residues. Per the germline V gene, CDR1 is SGHNT and CDR2 is YENEEA. V shed 1 base and J 6 bases; nucleotides not matched to a gene: 5.

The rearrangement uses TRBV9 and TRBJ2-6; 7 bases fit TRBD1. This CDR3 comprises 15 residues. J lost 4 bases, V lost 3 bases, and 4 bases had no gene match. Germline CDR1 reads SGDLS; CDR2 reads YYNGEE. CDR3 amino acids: CASSATGFGANVLTF. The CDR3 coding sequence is TGTGCCAGCAGCGCGACAGGGTTCGGGGCCAACGTCCTGACTTTC.

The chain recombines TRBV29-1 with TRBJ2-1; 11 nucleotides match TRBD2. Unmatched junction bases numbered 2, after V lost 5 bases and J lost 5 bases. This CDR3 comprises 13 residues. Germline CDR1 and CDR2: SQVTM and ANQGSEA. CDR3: CSVTSGGDNEQFF. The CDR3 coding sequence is TGCAGCGTTACTAGCGGGGGAGACAATGAGCAGTTCTTC.

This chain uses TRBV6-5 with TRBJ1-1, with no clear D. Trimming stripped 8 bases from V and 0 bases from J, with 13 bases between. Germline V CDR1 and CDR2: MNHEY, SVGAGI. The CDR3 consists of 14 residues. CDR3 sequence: CASRNTGMNTEAFF. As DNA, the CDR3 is TGTGCCAGCCGAAATACGGGTATGAACACTGAAGCTTTCTTT.

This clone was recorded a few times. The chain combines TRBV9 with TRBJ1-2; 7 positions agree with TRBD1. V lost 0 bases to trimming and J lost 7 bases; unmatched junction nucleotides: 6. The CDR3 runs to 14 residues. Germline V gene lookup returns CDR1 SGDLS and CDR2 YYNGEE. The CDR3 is CASSVDVTGSGYTF. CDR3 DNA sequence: TGTGCCAGCAGCGTAGATGTGACAGGGTCTGGCTACACCTTC.

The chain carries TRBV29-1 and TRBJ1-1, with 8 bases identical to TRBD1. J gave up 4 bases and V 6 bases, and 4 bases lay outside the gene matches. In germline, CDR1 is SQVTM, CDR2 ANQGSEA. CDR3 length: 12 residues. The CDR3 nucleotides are TGCAGCGTAAGGACAGGGAGCACTGAAGCTTTCTTT. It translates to CSVRTGSTEAFF.

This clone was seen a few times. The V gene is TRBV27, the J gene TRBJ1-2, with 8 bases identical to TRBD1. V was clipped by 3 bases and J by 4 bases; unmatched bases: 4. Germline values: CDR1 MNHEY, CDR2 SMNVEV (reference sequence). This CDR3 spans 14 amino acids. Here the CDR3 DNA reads TGTGCCAGCAGTTTGGACAGGGCGCCCTATGGCTACACCTTC. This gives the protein CASSLDRAPYGYTF.

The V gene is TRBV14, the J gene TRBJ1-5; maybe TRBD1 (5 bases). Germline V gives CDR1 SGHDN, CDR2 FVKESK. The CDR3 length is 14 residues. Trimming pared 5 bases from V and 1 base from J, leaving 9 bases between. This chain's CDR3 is CASSYDSSNQPQHF. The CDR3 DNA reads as TGTGCCAGCAGCTATGACAGCAGCAATCAGCCCCAGCATTTT.

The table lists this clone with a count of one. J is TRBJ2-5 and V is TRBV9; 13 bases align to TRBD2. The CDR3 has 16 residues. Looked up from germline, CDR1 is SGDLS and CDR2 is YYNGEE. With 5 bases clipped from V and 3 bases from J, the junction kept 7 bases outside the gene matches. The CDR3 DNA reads TGTGCCAGCAGTCAACAGACTAGCGGGGGGAAAGAGACCCAGTACTTC. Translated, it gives CASSQQTSGGKETQYF.

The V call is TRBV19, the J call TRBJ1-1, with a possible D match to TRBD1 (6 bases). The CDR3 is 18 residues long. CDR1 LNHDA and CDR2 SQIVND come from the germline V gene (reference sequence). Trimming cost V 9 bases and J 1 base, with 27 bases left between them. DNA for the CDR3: TGTGCCAGCCGGGAGGGGGGAGCCTTCAGGTATTCGAACACTGAAGCTTTCTTT. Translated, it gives CASREGGAFRYSNTEAFF.

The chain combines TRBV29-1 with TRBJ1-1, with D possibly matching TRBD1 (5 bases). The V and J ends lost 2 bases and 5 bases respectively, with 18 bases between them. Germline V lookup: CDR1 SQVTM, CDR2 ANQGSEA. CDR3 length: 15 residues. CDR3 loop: CSVETWGPGVTEAFF. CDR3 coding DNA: TGCAGCGTTGAAACGTGGGGCCCGGGAGTGACTGAAGCTTTCTTT.

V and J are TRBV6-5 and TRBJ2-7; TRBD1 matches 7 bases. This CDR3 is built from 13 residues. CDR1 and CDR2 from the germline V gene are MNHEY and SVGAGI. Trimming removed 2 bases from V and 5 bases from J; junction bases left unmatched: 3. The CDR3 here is CASSYRGPHEQYF. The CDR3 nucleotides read TGTGCCAGCAGTTACAGGGGGCCCCACGAGCAGTACTTC.

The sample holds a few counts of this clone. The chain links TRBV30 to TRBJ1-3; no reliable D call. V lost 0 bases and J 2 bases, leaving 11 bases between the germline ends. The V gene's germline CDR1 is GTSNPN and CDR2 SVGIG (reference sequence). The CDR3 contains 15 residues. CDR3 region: CAWSVGGAAGNTIYF. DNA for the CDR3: TGTGCCTGGAGTGTAGGCGGCGCCGCTGGAAACACCATATATTTT.

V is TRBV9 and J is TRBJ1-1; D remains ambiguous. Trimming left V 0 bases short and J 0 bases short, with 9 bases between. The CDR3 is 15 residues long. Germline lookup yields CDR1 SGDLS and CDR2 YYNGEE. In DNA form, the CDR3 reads TGTGCCAGCAGCGTAGTTGGGCCACTGAACACTGAAGCTTTCTTT. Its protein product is CASSVVGPLNTEAFF.

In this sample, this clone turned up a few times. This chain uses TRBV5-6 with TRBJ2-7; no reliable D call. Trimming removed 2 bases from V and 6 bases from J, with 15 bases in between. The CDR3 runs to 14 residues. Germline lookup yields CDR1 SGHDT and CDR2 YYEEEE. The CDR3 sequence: CASSFGGQLGEQYF. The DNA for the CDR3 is TGTGCCAGCAGCTTCGGTGGGCAGTTGGGCGAGCAGTACTTC.

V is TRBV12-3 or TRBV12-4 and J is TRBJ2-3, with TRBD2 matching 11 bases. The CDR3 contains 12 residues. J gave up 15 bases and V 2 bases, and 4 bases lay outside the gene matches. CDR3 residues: CASSLLAGGHYF. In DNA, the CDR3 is TGTGCCAGCAGTTTATTAGCGGGGGGGCACTATTTT.

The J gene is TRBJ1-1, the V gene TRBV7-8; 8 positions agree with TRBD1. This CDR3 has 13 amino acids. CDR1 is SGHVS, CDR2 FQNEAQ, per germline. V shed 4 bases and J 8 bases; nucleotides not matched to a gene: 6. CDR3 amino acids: CASSSTRTGEAFF. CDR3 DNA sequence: TGTGCCAGCAGCTCTACTAGGACAGGGGAAGCTTTCTTT.

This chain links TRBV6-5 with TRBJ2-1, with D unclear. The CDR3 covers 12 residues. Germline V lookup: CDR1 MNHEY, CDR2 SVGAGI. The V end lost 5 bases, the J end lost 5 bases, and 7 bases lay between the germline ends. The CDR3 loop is CASSTAHNEQFF. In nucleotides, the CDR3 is TGTGCCAGCAGTACAGCTCACAATGAGCAGTTCTTC.